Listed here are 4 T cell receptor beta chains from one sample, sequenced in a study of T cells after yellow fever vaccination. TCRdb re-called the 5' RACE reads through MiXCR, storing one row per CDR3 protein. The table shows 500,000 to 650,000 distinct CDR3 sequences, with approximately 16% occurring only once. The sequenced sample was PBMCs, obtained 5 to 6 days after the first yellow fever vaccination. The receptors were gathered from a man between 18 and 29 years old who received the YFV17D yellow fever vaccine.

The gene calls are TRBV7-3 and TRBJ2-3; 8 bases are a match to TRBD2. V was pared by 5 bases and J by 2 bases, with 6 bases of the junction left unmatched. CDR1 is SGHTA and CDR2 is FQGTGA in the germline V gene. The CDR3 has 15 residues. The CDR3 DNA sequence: TGTGCCAGCAGCCCCATCGGGGGGGCCACAGATACGCAGTATTTT. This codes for CASSPIGGATDTQYF.

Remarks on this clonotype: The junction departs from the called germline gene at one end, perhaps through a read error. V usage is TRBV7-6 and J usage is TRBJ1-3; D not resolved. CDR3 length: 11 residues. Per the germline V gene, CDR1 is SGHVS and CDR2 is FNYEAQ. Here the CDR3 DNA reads TGTGCCAGCAGCCTTGGACACACCATATATTTT. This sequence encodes CASSLGHTIYF.

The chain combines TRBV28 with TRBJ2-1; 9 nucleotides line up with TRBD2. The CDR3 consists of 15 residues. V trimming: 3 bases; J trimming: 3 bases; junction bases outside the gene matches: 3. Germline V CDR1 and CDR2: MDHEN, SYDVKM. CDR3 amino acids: CASSLAGGIYNEQFF. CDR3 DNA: TGTGCCAGCAGTTTGGCGGGGGGGATCTACAATGAGCAGTTCTTC.

CDR3 amino acids: CASSVDAAPADTQYF. The CDR3 DNA is TGTGCCAGCAGCGTAGATGCGGCGCCGGCAGATACGCAGTATTTT. J is TRBJ2-3 and V is TRBV9; D unresolved. The V gene lost 0 bases and the J gene lost 4 bases, with 12 bases spanning the gap. Germline V gene data show CDR1 as SGDLS and CDR2 as YYNGEE. This CDR3 has 15 amino acids.